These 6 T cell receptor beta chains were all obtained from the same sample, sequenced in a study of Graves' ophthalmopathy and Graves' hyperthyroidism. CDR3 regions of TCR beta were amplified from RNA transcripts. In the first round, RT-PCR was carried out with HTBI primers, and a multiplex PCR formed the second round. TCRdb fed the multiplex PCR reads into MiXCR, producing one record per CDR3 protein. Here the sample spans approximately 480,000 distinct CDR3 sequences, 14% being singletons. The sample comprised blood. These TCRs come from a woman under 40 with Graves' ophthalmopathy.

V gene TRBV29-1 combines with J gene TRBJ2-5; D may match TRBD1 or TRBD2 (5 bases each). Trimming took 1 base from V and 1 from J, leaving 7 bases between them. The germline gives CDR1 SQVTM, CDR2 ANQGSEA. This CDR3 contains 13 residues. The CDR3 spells CSVEGGFQETQYF. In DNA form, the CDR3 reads TGCAGCGTTGAAGGGGGGTTCCAAGAGACCCAGTACTTC.

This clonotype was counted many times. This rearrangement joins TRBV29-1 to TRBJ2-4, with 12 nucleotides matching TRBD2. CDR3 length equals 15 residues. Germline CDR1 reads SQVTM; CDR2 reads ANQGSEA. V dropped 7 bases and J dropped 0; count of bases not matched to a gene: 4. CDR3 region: CSAASGRAAKNIQYF. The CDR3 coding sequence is TGCAGCGCCGCTAGCGGGAGGGCAGCCAAAAACATTCAGTACTTC.

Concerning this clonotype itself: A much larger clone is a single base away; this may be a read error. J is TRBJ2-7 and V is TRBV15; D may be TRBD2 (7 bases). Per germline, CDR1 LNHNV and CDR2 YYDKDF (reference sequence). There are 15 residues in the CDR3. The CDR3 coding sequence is TGTGCCACCTGCAGAGATCGCGGGGGCTTGGACGAGCAGTACTTC. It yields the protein CATCRDRGGLDEQYF.

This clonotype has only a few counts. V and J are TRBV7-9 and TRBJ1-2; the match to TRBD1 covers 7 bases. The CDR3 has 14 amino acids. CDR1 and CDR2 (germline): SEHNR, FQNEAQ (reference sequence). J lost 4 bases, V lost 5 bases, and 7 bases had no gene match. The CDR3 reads CASSPSAGGYGYTF. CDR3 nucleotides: TGTGCCAGCAGCCCCTCCGCAGGGGGCTATGGCTACACCTTC.

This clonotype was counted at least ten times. The CDR3 reads CATSRDLSGGQPQHF. The CDR3 region has the DNA TGTGCCACCAGCAGAGATCTCTCAGGGGGACAGCCCCAGCATTTT. The chain recombines TRBV15 with TRBJ1-5, with TRBD1 matching over 7 bases. V shed 0 bases, J shed 7 bases, and the junction held 6 bases outside the gene matches. Germline CDR1 and CDR2: LNHNV and YYDKDF (reference sequence). The CDR3 has 15 amino acids.

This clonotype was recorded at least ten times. The CDR3 sequence: CASSPALQETQYF. The CDR3 DNA follows: TGTGCCAGCAGCCCAGCACTGCAAGAGACCCAGTACTTC. The chain has TRBV27 and TRBJ2-5, with D unclear. V gave up 6 bases and J gave up 2 bases, with 10 bases separating them. CDR1 MNHEY and CDR2 SMNVEV come from the germline V gene (reference sequence). The CDR3 consists of 13 residues.